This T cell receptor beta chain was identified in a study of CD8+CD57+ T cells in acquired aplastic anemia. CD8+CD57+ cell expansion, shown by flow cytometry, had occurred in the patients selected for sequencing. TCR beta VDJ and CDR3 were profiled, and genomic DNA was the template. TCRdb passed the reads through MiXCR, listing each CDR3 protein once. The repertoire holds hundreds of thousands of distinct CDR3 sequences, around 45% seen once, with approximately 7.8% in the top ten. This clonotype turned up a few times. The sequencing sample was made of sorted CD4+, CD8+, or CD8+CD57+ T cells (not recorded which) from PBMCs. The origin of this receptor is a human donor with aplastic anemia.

The CDR3 loop is CASSTPGGFWGYTF. The CDR3 bases are TGTGCCAGCAGTACCCCCGGAGGGTTCTGGGGCTACACCTTC. This chain links TRBV25-1 with TRBJ1-2, with D unclear. The CDR3 contains 14 residues. Germline V CDR1 and CDR2: MGHDK, SYGVNS. Deletions cut 5 bases from V and 8 bases from J, with 18 bases between.